These 20 T cell receptor beta chains were all obtained from the same sample, sequenced in a study of blood T cell repertoires in COVID-19. Using immunoSEQ multiplex PCR, the repertoire was profiled, and TCRdb retains in-frame clones only, with some absent. The sample lists about 190,000 clones; roughly 88% were seen once. The sequenced material came from PBMCs or T cells enriched from blood (not recorded which). These receptors all stem from a man in his forties with acute COVID-19.

The rearrangement joins TRBV2 to TRBJ2-2; the D gene is possibly TRBD1 (5 bases). The CDR3 loop spans 13 amino acids. Trimming took 8 bases from V and 7 from J, leaving 14 bases between them. CDR1 is SNHLY and CDR2 is FYNNEI in the germline V gene. CDR3 in amino acids: CASGTRVNGELFF. The CDR3 DNA sequence: TGTGCCAGCGGAACCAGGGTTAACGGGGAGCTGTTTTTT.

This chain joins TRBV6-5 and TRBJ1-3; D is ambiguous. V lost 6 bases to trimming and J lost 0 bases, with 6 bases between them. Germline CDR1 and CDR2: MNHEY and SVGAGI. This CDR3 has 13 amino acids. CDR3 DNA: TGTGCCAGCAGCGCGGACTCTGGAAACACCATATATTTT. Protein sequence: CASSADSGNTIYF.

V usage is TRBV11-2 and J usage is TRBJ1-1; weak D call: TRBD1 (5 bases). This CDR3 spans 13 amino acids. From germline, CDR1 is SGHAT and CDR2 FQNNGV. With 4 bases removed from V and 4 bases from J, the gap between germline ends came to 10 bases. CDR3 loop: CASSSQGTTEAFF. The CDR3 bases are TGTGCCAGCAGCTCTCAGGGTACCACTGAAGCTTTCTTT.

This chain uses TRBV6-2 or TRBV6-3 with TRBJ2-4; 7 bases line up with TRBD2. Germline V gives CDR1 MNHEY, CDR2 SVGEGT. The CDR3 is 18 residues long. With 2 bases clipped from V and 5 bases from J, the junction kept 15 bases outside the gene matches. In DNA, the CDR3 is TGTGCCAGCAGTTACGACAACGGGAGGACGGAGACAGAAAACATTCAGTACTTC. This encodes CASSYDNGRTETENIQYF.

The rearrangement uses TRBV24-1 and TRBJ2-7; tentatively, D is TRBD2 (5 bases). The V end lost 4 bases, the J end lost 9 bases, and 18 bases lay between the germline ends. Germline V lookup: CDR1 KGHDR, CDR2 SFDVKD. This CDR3 spans 14 amino acids. CDR3 sequence: CATSEHGGSEGQYF. The CDR3 coding sequence is TGTGCCACCAGTGAGCATGGAGGCTCAGAAGGGCAGTACTTC.

The chain recombines TRBV4-3 with TRBJ2-1, with 9 positions matching TRBD2. The CDR3 covers 16 residues. V trimming: 2 bases; J trimming: 4 bases; junction bases outside the gene matches: 6. CDR1 is LGHNA and CDR2 is YSLEER in the germline V gene. The CDR3 is CASSQSPTSGYNEQFF. In DNA, the CDR3 is TGCGCCAGCAGCCAATCTCCTACTAGCGGGTACAATGAGCAGTTCTTC.

The chain is built from TRBV2 and TRBJ2-2; no clear D gene. Trimming removed 3 bases at V and 0 bases at J, with 5 bases between. The CDR3 has 14 residues. CDR1 and CDR2 (germline): SNHLY, FYNNEI. The CDR3 bases are TGTGCCAGCAGTGAGCAGGCGAACACCGGGGAGCTGTTTTTT. It specifies CASSEQANTGELFF.

This rearrangement joins TRBV7-2 to TRBJ2-3; weak D call: TRBD2 (6 bases). The V end lost 4 bases, the J end lost 7 bases, and 12 bases lay between the germline ends. CDR1 is SGHTA and CDR2 is FQGNSA in the germline V gene. CDR3 size: 13 residues. The CDR3 nucleotides are TGTGCCAGCAGCTCGGTAGCGGCGAATACGCAGTATTTT. Translation gives CASSSVAANTQYF.

This chain connects TRBV9 to TRBJ1-3; D gene ambiguous. Trimming removed 3 bases at V and 4 bases at J, with 14 bases between. This CDR3 contains 15 residues. Germline V gene sequence: CDR1 SGDLS, CDR2 YYNGEE. The CDR3 reads CASSGWALGGNTIYF. The CDR3 DNA reads TGTGCCAGCAGCGGTTGGGCCCTTGGAGGAAACACCATATATTTT.

The V call is TRBV5-4, the J call TRBJ2-3; the D is unclear. The CDR3 runs 16 residues. In germline, CDR1 is SGHNT, CDR2 YYREEE (reference sequence). V lost 5 bases, J lost 1 base, and 17 bases lay in between. CDR3 nucleotide sequence: TGTGCCAGCAGTAGAACAGTTCCGGCAGGCACAGATACGCAGTATTTT. Its translation: CASSRTVPAGTDTQYF.

This clone was counted between two and nine times. The chain is built from TRBV2 and TRBJ1-2; 8 nucleotides match TRBD1. CDR3 length: 13 amino acids. The junction had 6 bases not matched to a gene; V was cut back by 5 bases and J by 7 bases. Per the germline V gene, CDR1 is SNHLY and CDR2 is FYNNEI. The CDR3 loop is CASSLQGEAGYTF. The CDR3 nucleotides are TGTGCCAGCAGTTTACAGGGGGAGGCTGGCTACACCTTC.

The chain carries TRBV28 and TRBJ1-2; 8 nucleotides line up with TRBD1. There are 17 residues in the CDR3. The junction had 15 bases not matched to a gene; V was cut back by 1 base and J by 8 bases. Germline V gives CDR1 MDHEN, CDR2 SYDVKM. The DNA of the CDR3 is TGTGCCAGCAGTTTATCCGGGACAGGACGTCTCACGAGGGGCTACACCTTC. Translating it yields CASSLSGTGRLTRGYTF.

This clone is a singleton in its sample. In DNA form, the CDR3 reads TGCAGCGTCCTGACAGGGGGCGAGCAGTACTTC. Amino acid sequence: CSVLTGGEQYF. The chain has TRBV29-1 and TRBJ2-7; TRBD1 matches 9 bases. This CDR3 comprises 11 residues. Per germline, CDR1 SQVTM and CDR2 ANQGSEA. J was trimmed by 6 bases and V by 6 bases; bases with no gene match: 3.

This clone was counted a single time. As DNA, the CDR3 is TGTGCCTGGAGCCCGACTAGCGGGAGTTACAATGAGCAGTTCTTC. This sequence encodes CAWSPTSGSYNEQFF. The J gene is TRBJ2-1, the V gene TRBV30, with TRBD2 matching over 12 bases. Trimming cost V 3 bases and J 4 bases; bases outside gene matches: 4. Germline V gives CDR1 GTSNPN, CDR2 SVGIG (reference sequence). The CDR3 sequence is 15 residues long.

DNA of the CDR3: TGTGCCAGCAGCGTAGGGACAGGGGGCGAGCAGTACTTC. Protein sequence: CASSVGTGGEQYF. V and J are TRBV9 and TRBJ2-7; 10 nucleotides align to TRBD1. The CDR3 is 13 amino acids. In germline, CDR1 is SGDLS, CDR2 YYNGEE. V shed 0 bases, J shed 6 bases, and the junction held 0 bases outside the gene matches.

The chain couples TRBV7-6 to TRBJ2-1; tentatively, D is TRBD1 (6 bases). The V end was cut by 2 bases, the J end by 5 bases, with 13 bases between. The CDR3 is made up of 15 amino acids. Germline V gives CDR1 SGHVS, CDR2 FNYEAQ. The CDR3 here is CASSLRPRTDNEQFF. CDR3 nucleotides: TGTGCCAGCAGCTTACGTCCACGGACAGACAATGAGCAGTTCTTC.

As DNA, the CDR3 is TGTGCCAGCAGCTTAGGGGGACAGGGGGCAGAGACCCAGTACTTC. Protein product: CASSLGGQGAETQYF. The rearrangement joins TRBV7-3 to TRBJ2-5, with 12 bases aligning to TRBD1. Germline CDR1 SGHTA, CDR2 FQGTGA. The CDR3 is 15 amino acids. After removal of 2 bases from V and 4 bases from J, the junction contained 2 bases not matched to a gene.

The chain couples TRBV7-6 to TRBJ1-5, with D maybe TRBD1 (6 bases). The length of the CDR3 is 15 residues. Germline CDR1 and CDR2: SGHVS and FNYEAQ. Trimming left V 5 bases short and J 0 bases short, with 11 bases between. CDR3 nucleotides: TGTGCCAGCAGCCAAGGGGGTTATAGCAATCAGCCCCAGCATTTT. Amino acids: CASSQGGYSNQPQHF.

The V and J genes are TRBV29-1 and TRBJ2-3; possibly TRBD2 for D (5 bases). Germline CDR1 is SQVTM and CDR2 is ANQGSEA. The CDR3 is made up of 14 amino acids. Trimming removed 3 bases from V and 2 bases from J, with 12 bases in between. This chain's CDR3 is CSVEMGRDTDTQYF. The DNA of the CDR3 is TGCAGCGTTGAGATGGGCCGGGACACAGATACGCAGTATTTT.

The chain joins TRBV29-1 to TRBJ2-1; 7 bases agree with TRBD2. Germline CDR1 SQVTM, CDR2 ANQGSEA. V was clipped by 5 bases and J by 4 bases; unmatched bases: 5. The CDR3 has 13 residues. DNA for the CDR3: TGCAGCGTTTGGGCTAGCGGTTACAATGAGCAGTTCTTC. Its protein product is CSVWASGYNEQFF.